This entry lists 7 T cell receptor beta chains sequenced from one sample in a study of cytomegalovirus exposure and HLA in healthy donors. The method was immunoSEQ multiplex PCR; TCRdb's version includes in-frame clones alone and lacks a portion of them. The table has 200,000 or so clones, about nine tenths seen once. The sample comprised PBMCs. The receptors here all came from a woman younger than 35 in good health and CMV-seropositive.

This clone was seen once. The CDR3 sequence: CASSLGSVSGRVLDLADEQFF. The CDR3 DNA is TGCGCCAGCAGCTTGGGGAGTGTTAGCGGGAGGGTTTTGGATTTAGCGGATGAGCAGTTCTTC. The chain joins TRBV5-1 to TRBJ2-1; 11 bases agree with TRBD2. The CDR3 totals 21 residues. V lost 0 bases and J lost 8; bases outside the gene matches: 22. CDR1 and CDR2 (germline): SGHRS, YFSETQ.

The chain has TRBV9 and TRBJ2-7, with 9 bases that match TRBD2. J gave up 2 bases and V 0 bases, and 3 bases lay outside the gene matches. CDR3 length: 15 residues. Germline CDR1 and CDR2: SGDLS and YYNGEE. The DNA of the CDR3 is TGTGCCAGCAGCGTAGCTGGCGGGAGGGCCTACGAGCAGTACTTC. Translating it yields CASSVAGGRAYEQYF.

This rearrangement joins TRBV11-2 to TRBJ2-7; TRBD1 agrees at 8 bases. Trimming cost V 2 bases and J 2 bases; bases outside gene matches: 14. This CDR3 is 18 amino acids long. The germline CDR1 and CDR2 sequences are SGHAT and FQNNGV. CDR3 residues: CASSLRRERRTGPYEQYF. Here the CDR3 DNA reads TGTGCCAGCAGCTTAAGGAGGGAGAGGAGGACAGGGCCCTACGAGCAGTACTTC.

The rearrangement uses TRBV19 and TRBJ2-7; 8 bases match TRBD1. Germline CDR1 and CDR2: LNHDA and SQIVND (reference sequence). The ends lost 5 bases at V and 5 bases at J; junction bases unmatched: 8. The CDR3 is 14 residues long. This CDR3 reads CASSWGTGLDEQYF. The DNA for the CDR3 is TGTGCCAGTAGTTGGGGGACAGGTCTAGACGAGCAGTACTTC.

This chain connects TRBV7-2 to TRBJ2-7; 9 bases are shared with TRBD2. The CDR3 extends over 16 amino acids. V gave up 2 bases and J gave up 4 bases; unmatched junction bases: 9. Germline values: CDR1 SGHTA, CDR2 FQGNSA. CDR3: CASSLPTSGPMYEQYF. The CDR3 DNA sequence: TGTGCCAGCAGCTTACCTACTAGCGGGCCTATGTACGAGCAGTACTTC. Supplemented by reference TRBV7-2 and TRBJ2-7, the full variable domain reads GAGVSQSPSNKVTEKGKDVELRCDPISGHTALYWYRQSLGQGLEFLIYFQGNSAPDKSGLPSDRFSAERTGGSVSTLTIQRTQQEDSAVYLCASSLPTSGPMYEQYFGPGTRLTVT.

The chain joins TRBV5-6 to TRBJ1-1, with 9 positions matching TRBD1. The J segment lost 4 bases and the V segment lost 2 bases, leaving 6 bases of the junction unmatched. CDR3 length equals 15 residues. Germline-derived CDR1 and CDR2 are SGHDT and YYEEEE. CDR3 in amino acids: CASSFNRGRGTEAFF. The CDR3 region has the DNA TGTGCCAGCAGCTTCAACAGGGGGCGAGGCACTGAAGCTTTCTTT.

The chain couples TRBV7-2 to TRBJ2-2, with TRBD2 identical over 9 bases. V was clipped by 5 bases and J by 5 bases; unmatched bases: 6. Germline V gene data show CDR1 as SGHTA and CDR2 as FQGNSA. This CDR3 spans 15 amino acids. The CDR3 DNA follows: TGTGCCAGCAGCCTTAGCGGGAGTCGAACCGGGGAGCTGTTTTTT. It is translated as CASSLSGSRTGELFF.